These T cell receptor beta chains were read from a single sample in a study of shared clonotypes between healthy human individuals. Assay: immunoSEQ multiplex PCR; the TCRdb copy retains only in-frame clones and omits some. The sample yields a few million clones, 80% to 95% seen once. Input material: naive CD4+ T cells from PBMCs. The source of these receptors is a man younger than 35 in good health. Some clones in this sample may be carry-over from other donors' samples. The CDR3 runs from the conserved cysteine through the conserved F or W. A D gene is named only where the DNA matches it firmly. Clone sizes are given selectively: once, few, many, or a class where the clone is expanded.

d_gene: .
abundance: .
v_gene: TRBV11-3
j_gene: TRBJ2-7
CDR3aa: CASSQDWAGYEQYF
CDR3nt: TGTGCCAGCAGCCAAGACTGGGCGGGGTACGAGCAGTACTTC

d_gene: TRBD1
abundance: .
v_gene: TRBV19
j_gene: TRBJ2-7
CDR3aa: CASSLNRDRGREQYF
CDR3nt: TGTGCCAGTAGTCTCAACCGGGACAGGGGTCGCGAGCAGTACTTC

d_gene: .
abundance: .
v_gene: TRBV18
j_gene: TRBJ2-7
CDR3aa: CASSPTEDISYEQYF
CDR3nt: TGTGCCAGCTCACCTACAGAGGACATCTCCTACGAGCAGTACTTC

d_gene: .
abundance: .
v_gene: TRBV5-8
j_gene: TRBJ1-5
CDR3aa: CASSPGGNQPQHF
CDR3nt: TGTGCCAGCAGCCCCGGTGGCAATCAGCCCCAGCATTTT

d_gene: .
abundance: .
v_gene: TRBV5-8
j_gene: TRBJ2-7
CDR3aa: CASSWTVYEQYF
CDR3nt: TGTGCCAGCAGCTGGACTGTGTACGAGCAGTACTTC

d_gene: .
abundance: .
v_gene: TRBV28
j_gene: TRBJ2-5
CDR3aa: CASSVSQETQYF
CDR3nt: TGTGCCAGCAGTGTTTCGCAGGAGACCCAGTACTTC

d_gene: TRBD1
abundance: .
v_gene: TRBV28
j_gene: TRBJ2-1
CDR3aa: CASSSNGQAHPFF
CDR3nt: TGTGCCAGCAGTTCAAACGGACAGGCTCATCCGTTCTTC

d_gene: .
abundance: .
v_gene: TRBV27
j_gene: TRBJ2-1
CDR3aa: CASTSWASSYNEQFF
CDR3nt: TGTGCCAGCACCTCATGGGCTAGCTCCTACAATGAGCAGTTCTTC

d_gene: TRBD2
abundance: .
v_gene: TRBV19
j_gene: TRBJ2-3
CDR3aa: CASSIDPSGSTDTQYF
CDR3nt: TGTGCCAGTAGTATAGACCCTAGCGGGAGCACAGATACGCAGTATTTT

d_gene: .
abundance: .
v_gene: TRBV14
j_gene: TRBJ1-1
CDR3aa: CASRDNRVNPEAFF
CDR3nt: TGTGCCAGCAGGGACAACAGGGTAAACCCTGAAGCTTTCTTT

d_gene: .
abundance: .
v_gene: TRBV12-5
j_gene: TRBJ2-1
CDR3aa: CASGNPAYNEQFF
CDR3nt: TGTGCTAGTGGTAATCCGGCTTACAATGAGCAGTTCTTC

d_gene: TRBD2
abundance: once
v_gene: TRBV28
j_gene: TRBJ2-3
CDR3aa: CASSSPTSGRTDTQYF
CDR3nt: TGTGCCAGCAGTTCCCCGACTAGCGGGAGAACAGATACGCAGTATTTT

d_gene: .
abundance: .
v_gene: TRBV28
j_gene: TRBJ1-3
CDR3aa: CASSRGWGTIYF
CDR3nt: TGTGCCAGCAGTAGAGGCTGGGGCACCATATATTTT

d_gene: .
abundance: .
v_gene: TRBV5-1
j_gene: TRBJ2-7
CDR3aa: CASSSGPGAGEQYF
CDR3nt: TGCGCCAGCAGCTCGGGACCAGGTGCGGGCGAGCAGTACTTC

d_gene: TRBD1
abundance: .
v_gene: TRBV6-5
j_gene: TRBJ1-5
CDR3aa: CASSYGRGRNQPQHF
CDR3nt: TGTGCCAGCAGTTACGGCAGGGGGCGGAATCAGCCCCAGCATTTT

d_gene: TRBD1
abundance: .
v_gene: TRBV28
j_gene: TRBJ2-7
CDR3aa: CASSAVGQSYEQYF
CDR3nt: TGTGCCAGCAGCGCCGTGGGACAGTCCTACGAGCAGTACTTC

d_gene: TRBD1
abundance: once
v_gene: TRBV19
j_gene: TRBJ1-5
CDR3aa: CASQVGDRGRSQPQHF
CDR3nt: TGTGCCAGCCAAGTGGGGGACAGGGGAAGGAGTCAGCCCCAGCATTTT

d_gene: .
abundance: .
v_gene: TRBV7-9
j_gene: TRBJ1-2
CDR3aa: CASNTGLGGYTF
CDR3nt: TGTGCCAGTAATACAGGGCTCGGTGGCTACACCTTC

d_gene: TRBD1
abundance: once
v_gene: TRBV30
j_gene: TRBJ2-7
CDR3aa: CAWKLPGQTYEQYF
CDR3nt: TGTGCCTGGAAGCTACCGGGACAGACCTACGAGCAGTACTTC

d_gene: .
abundance: .
v_gene: TRBV6-5
j_gene: TRBJ1-1
CDR3aa: CASSYRMVQGGEAFF
CDR3nt: TGTGCCAGCAGTTACAGGATGGTGCAGGGCGGTGAAGCTTTCTTT

d_gene: TRBD2
abundance: .
v_gene: TRBV4-1
j_gene: TRBJ2-7
CDR3aa: CASSPAPVAGYYEQYF
CDR3nt: TGCGCCAGCAGCCCAGCCCCGGTAGCGGGATACTACGAGCAGTACTTC

d_gene: .
abundance: once
v_gene: TRBV14
j_gene: TRBJ1-4
CDR3aa: CASSDRTATNEKLFF
CDR3nt: TGTGCCAGCTCCGACAGGACCGCAACTAATGAAAAACTGTTTTTT

d_gene: .
abundance: .
v_gene: TRBV29-1
j_gene: TRBJ1-1
CDR3aa: CSVGNGVAEAFF
CDR3nt: TGCAGCGTTGGAAACGGGGTCGCCGAAGCTTTCTTT

d_gene: .
abundance: .
v_gene: TRBV28
j_gene: TRBJ2-1
CDR3aa: CASILQRVSNEQFF
CDR3nt: TGTGCCAGCATCCTCCAGCGGGTGTCCAATGAGCAGTTCTTC

d_gene: .
abundance: .
v_gene: TRBV20-1
j_gene: TRBJ2-1
CDR3aa: CSARTNEQFF
CDR3nt: TGCAGTGCTAGAACGAATGAGCAGTTCTTC

d_gene: TRBD2
abundance: .
v_gene: TRBV7-2
j_gene: TRBJ2-5
CDR3aa: CASTQGRTSGMETQYF
CDR3nt: TGTGCCAGCACCCAGGGAAGGACTAGCGGGATGGAGACCCAGTACTTC

d_gene: .
abundance: .
v_gene: TRBV6-1
j_gene: TRBJ2-1
CDR3aa: CASSEVAESNEQFF
CDR3nt: TGTGCCAGCAGTGAAGTGGCAGAAAGCAATGAGCAGTTCTTC

d_gene: TRBD1
abundance: .
v_gene: TRBV5-5
j_gene: TRBJ2-4
CDR3aa: CASSPSPGQLNIQYF
CDR3nt: TGTGCCAGCAGCCCCAGTCCGGGACAGCTAAACATTCAGTACTTC

d_gene: TRBD1
abundance: few
v_gene: TRBV28
j_gene: TRBJ1-5
CDR3aa: CASRAGGVDNQPQHF
CDR3nt: TGTGCCAGCAGGGCAGGGGGCGTAGACAATCAGCCCCAGCATTTT

d_gene: .
abundance: .
v_gene: TRBV28
j_gene: TRBJ1-2
CDR3aa: CASSPGRTLYGYTF
CDR3nt: TGTGCCAGCAGTCCCGGGAGGACCCTTTATGGCTACACCTTC

d_gene: TRBD1
abundance: .
v_gene: TRBV19
j_gene: TRBJ1-2
CDR3aa: CASSDPGQGGGYTF
CDR3nt: TGTGCCAGTTCGGACCCAGGACAGGGAGGTGGCTACACCTTC

d_gene: TRBD1
abundance: once
v_gene: TRBV5-1
j_gene: TRBJ1-1
CDR3aa: CASSFDRGYMNTEAFF
CDR3nt: TGCGCCAGCAGCTTCGACAGGGGCTACATGAACACTGAAGCTTTCTTT

d_gene: .
abundance: few
v_gene: TRBV2
j_gene: TRBJ1-1
CDR3aa: CASSALRTENTEAFF
CDR3nt: TGTGCCAGCAGTGCCCTTCGGACAGAGAACACTGAAGCTTTCTTT

d_gene: .
abundance: .
v_gene: TRBV2
j_gene: TRBJ1-2
CDR3aa: CASSEGHPQGGYGYTF
CDR3nt: TGTGCCAGCAGCGAAGGACACCCCCAGGGAGGGTATGGCTACACCTTC

d_gene: TRBD2
abundance: .
v_gene: TRBV5-1
j_gene: TRBJ2-1
CDR3aa: CASSLAYSGRDNEQFF
CDR3nt: TGCGCCAGCAGCTTGGCCTACAGCGGGAGGGACAATGAGCAGTTCTTC